The 15 T cell receptor beta chains presented below share a single source sample, sequenced in a study of molecular identifiers for immune sequencing clone quantification. Via MiXCR, TCRdb re-called the PCR reads, giving one row per CDR3 protein. In the table there are nearly 650,000 distinct CDR3 sequences, around 25% of which are singletons. The sequenced sample was naive CD8+ T cells from blood, with Jurkat cell RNA spiked in. Documented subset: FACS-sorted CD8+CD4-CCR7+CD45RA+ naive T cells. Receptor source: a human donor in good health. Some libraries in this study had Jurkat cell RNA spiked in.

Notes on this clonotype: This may stem from a read error, because a much larger clone lies one nucleotide away. The J gene is TRBJ2-3, the V gene TRBV5-5; 9 bases align to TRBD2. This CDR3 comprises 15 residues. The germline gives CDR1 SGHKS, CDR2 YYEKEE (reference sequence). The DNA for the CDR3 is TGTGCCGGCAGTTCCACGGGACTAGCATCCGATACGCAGTATTTT. Residues: CAGSSTGLASDTQYF.

This clonotype came up many times. This chain links TRBV13 with TRBJ2-3; D is ambiguous. Trimming stripped 5 bases from V and 6 bases from J, with 15 bases between. Germline values: CDR1 PRHDT, CDR2 FYEKMQ (reference sequence). The CDR3 has 14 amino acids. CDR3: CASSPRLGLDTQYF. DNA of the CDR3: TGTGCCAGCAGCCCTCGACTTGGGTTGGATACGCAGTATTTT.

Worth noting for this clonotype: A junction end diverges from the germline sequence, so it may reflect a read error. Written as DNA, the CDR3 is TGTGTCAGCAGCTTAGTTTCCGGGGCGGGTGAGCAGTTCTTC. Translating gives CVSSLVSGAGEQFF. The chain employs TRBV7-9 and TRBJ2-1; perhaps D is TRBD1 or TRBD2 (5 bases each). The germline V gene encodes CDR1 SEHNR and CDR2 FQNEAQ (reference sequence). This CDR3 has 14 residues.

The chain has TRBV2 and TRBJ2-1; weak D call: TRBD2 (6 bases). Germline loops: CDR1 SNHLY, CDR2 FYNNEI. CDR3 length: 12 residues. The ends were cut back, 6 bases at V and 14 bases at J, with 17 bases in the middle. The CDR3 sequence is CASRGTSRAEFF. The DNA of the CDR3 is TGTGCCAGCAGAGGGACTTCACGAGCGGAGTTCTTC.

This clonotype appeared many times. The chain couples TRBV27 to TRBJ2-7, with unresolved D. The germline CDR1 and CDR2 sequences are MNHEY and SMNVEV (reference sequence). Trimming pared 3 bases from V and 3 bases from J, leaving 21 bases between. The CDR3 contains 17 residues. CDR3 in DNA: TGTGCCAGCAGTTTTAGGCAGTTTCGGTCCGGAATCTACGAGCAGTACTTC. This codes for CASSFRQFRSGIYEQYF.

As for this clonotype: Just one base apart from a much larger clone, this may be a read error. In nucleotides, the CDR3 is TGTGCCAGCAGCTTAGAACTAGGACACGGGGCAAGCAATCAGCCCCAGCATTTT. This gives the protein CASSLELGHGASNQPQHF. This rearrangement joins TRBV7-6 to TRBJ1-5; a possible D gene is TRBD1 (5 bases). The CDR3 is made up of 18 amino acids. Deletions cut 1 base from V and 1 base from J, with 17 bases between. Germline V gene data show CDR1 as SGHVS and CDR2 as FNYEAQ.

This rearrangement joins TRBV30 to TRBJ2-5, with D hard to call. CDR3 size: 12 residues. Germline loops: CDR1 GTSNPN, CDR2 SVGIG (reference sequence). V lost 1 base, J lost 5 bases, and 8 bases lay in between. CDR3 DNA sequence: TGTGCCTGGAGTGGGGCGGATGAGACCCAGTACTTC. It codes for CAWSGADETQYF.

Notes on this clonotype: A read error is possible here, since a much larger clone lies one base away. The chain links TRBV7-9 to TRBJ2-2, with D perhaps matching TRBD2 (5 bases). Germline CDR1 reads SEHNR; CDR2 reads FQNEAQ (reference sequence). CDR3 length equals 14 residues. The CDR3 DNA is TGTGCCAGCAGCTTAGGACTTTTCCCCGGGGAGCCGTTTTTT. Amino acid sequence: CASSLGLFPGEPFF.

This clonotype appeared a few times. V and J are TRBV28 and TRBJ1-2; 7 bases map to TRBD1. Germline V gene lookup returns CDR1 MDHEN and CDR2 SYDVKM. The CDR3 consists of 16 residues. V shed 2 bases, J shed 1 base, and the junction held 7 bases outside the gene matches. The CDR3 region has the DNA TGTGCCAGCAGTTTAACAGGACAGGACTTTAACTATGGCTACACCTTC. Translation: CASSLTGQDFNYGYTF.

The chain employs TRBV4-3 and TRBJ2-1; TRBD2 agrees at 11 bases. The length of the CDR3 is 17 residues. The germline gives CDR1 LGHNA, CDR2 YSLEER. With 4 bases clipped from V and 5 bases from J, the junction kept 10 bases outside the gene matches. This CDR3 reads CASSRHSTSGADNEQFF. The CDR3 bases are TGCGCCAGCAGCCGACATTCGACTAGCGGGGCCGACAATGAGCAGTTCTTC.

This clonotype was picked up many times. This chain's CDR3 is CASSQGTDSMNTEAFF. The CDR3, as DNA: TGTGCCAGCAGCCAAGGGACCGACAGCATGAACACTGAAGCTTTCTTT. The chain is built from TRBV14 and TRBJ1-1, with D possibly matching TRBD1 (5 bases). This CDR3 comprises 16 residues. Trimming took off 1 base at V and 0 bases at J, with 12 bases between the two ends. Per germline, CDR1 SGHDN and CDR2 FVKESK.

The V gene is TRBV28, the J gene TRBJ2-3, with TRBD1 matching 9 bases. From germline, CDR1 is MDHEN and CDR2 SYDVKM. Trimming cost V 2 bases and J 4 bases; bases outside gene matches: 13. The length of the CDR3 is 18 residues. For the CDR3, the DNA is TGTGCCAGCAGTTTACCTAAACCGGGACAGGGATTTCCAGATACGCAGTATTTT. Residues: CASSLPKPGQGFPDTQYF.

The rearrangement links TRBV12-3 or TRBV12-4 to TRBJ1-4, with D maybe TRBD1 (5 bases). The CDR3 length is 14 residues. V lost 3 bases and J 6 bases, leaving 11 bases between the germline ends. The DNA for the CDR3 is TGTGCCAGCAGTTTCGGCAGGGCCGATGAAAAACTGTTTTTT. It is translated as CASSFGRADEKLFF.

This clonotype was seen ten or more times. The genes are TRBV7-9 and TRBJ2-2; D remains ambiguous. The length of the CDR3 is 14 residues. Trimming shortened V by 5 bases and J by 4 bases, and 11 bases separated the two germline ends. Germline CDR1 reads SEHNR; CDR2 reads FQNEAQ (reference sequence). In nucleotides, the CDR3 is TGTGCCAGCAGCCAGTTGCCGCTCACCGGGGAGCTGTTTTTT. It is translated as CASSQLPLTGELFF.

The rearrangement joins TRBV27 to TRBJ2-1; 10 bases fit TRBD2. The germline V gene has CDR1 MNHEY and CDR2 SMNVEV (reference sequence). This CDR3 has 16 residues. V shed 5 bases and J 6 bases; nucleotides not matched to a gene: 10. The CDR3 DNA reads as TGTGCCAGCAGTCCCCGGGGTAGCGGGAGGCCCAATGAGCAGTTCTTC. This gives the protein CASSPRGSGRPNEQFF.